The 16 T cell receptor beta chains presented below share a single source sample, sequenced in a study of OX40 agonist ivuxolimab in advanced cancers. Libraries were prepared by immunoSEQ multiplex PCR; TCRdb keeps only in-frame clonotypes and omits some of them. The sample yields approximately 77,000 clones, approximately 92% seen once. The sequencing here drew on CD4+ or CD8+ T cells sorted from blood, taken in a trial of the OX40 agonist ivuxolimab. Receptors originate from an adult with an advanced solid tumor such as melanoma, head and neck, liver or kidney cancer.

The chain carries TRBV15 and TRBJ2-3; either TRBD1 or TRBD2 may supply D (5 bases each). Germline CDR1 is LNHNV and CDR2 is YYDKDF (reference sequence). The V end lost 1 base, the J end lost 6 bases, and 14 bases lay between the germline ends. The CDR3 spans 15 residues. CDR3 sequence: CATSRVATWGDTQYF. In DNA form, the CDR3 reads TGTGCCACCAGCAGAGTGGCAACCTGGGGGGATACGCAGTATTTT.

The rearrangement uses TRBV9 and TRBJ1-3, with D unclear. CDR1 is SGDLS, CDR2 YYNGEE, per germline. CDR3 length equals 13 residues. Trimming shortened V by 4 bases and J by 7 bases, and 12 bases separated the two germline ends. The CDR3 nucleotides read TGTGCCAGCAGCACGGGTCTATGGAACACCATATATTTT. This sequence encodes CASSTGLWNTIYF. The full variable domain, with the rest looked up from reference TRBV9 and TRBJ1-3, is DSGVTQTPKHLITATGQRVTLRCSPRSGDLSVYWYQQSLDQGLQFLIQYYNGEERAKGNILERFSAQQFPDLHSELNLSSLELGDSALYFCASSTGLWNTIYFGEGSWLTVV.

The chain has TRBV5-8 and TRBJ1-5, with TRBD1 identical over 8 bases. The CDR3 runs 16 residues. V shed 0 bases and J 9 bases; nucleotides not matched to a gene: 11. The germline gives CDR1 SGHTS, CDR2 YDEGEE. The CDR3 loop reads CASSLEGQVAFSPQHF. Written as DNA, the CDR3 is TGTGCCAGCAGCTTGGAGGGACAGGTCGCTTTTTCGCCCCAGCATTTT.

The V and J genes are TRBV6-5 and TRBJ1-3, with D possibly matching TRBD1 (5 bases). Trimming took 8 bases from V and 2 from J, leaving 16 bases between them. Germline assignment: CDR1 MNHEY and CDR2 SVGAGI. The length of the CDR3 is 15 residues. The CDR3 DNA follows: TGTGCCAGCCGGCGAGGGGCGGAAACTGGAAACACCATATATTTT. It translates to CASRRGAETGNTIYF.

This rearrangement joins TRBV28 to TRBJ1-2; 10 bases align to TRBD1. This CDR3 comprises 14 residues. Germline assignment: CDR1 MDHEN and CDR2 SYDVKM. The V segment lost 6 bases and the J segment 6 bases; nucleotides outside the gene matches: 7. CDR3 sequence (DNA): TGTGCCAGCAGGACAGGGGGCGCTTTCCATGGCTACACCTTC. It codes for CASRTGGAFHGYTF.

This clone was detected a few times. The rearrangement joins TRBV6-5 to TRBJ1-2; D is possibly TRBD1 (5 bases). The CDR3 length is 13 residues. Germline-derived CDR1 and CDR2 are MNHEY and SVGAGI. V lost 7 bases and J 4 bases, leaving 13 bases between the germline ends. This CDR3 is CASKGRDVYGYTF. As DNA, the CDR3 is TGTGCCAGCAAGGGCAGGGACGTCTATGGCTACACCTTC.

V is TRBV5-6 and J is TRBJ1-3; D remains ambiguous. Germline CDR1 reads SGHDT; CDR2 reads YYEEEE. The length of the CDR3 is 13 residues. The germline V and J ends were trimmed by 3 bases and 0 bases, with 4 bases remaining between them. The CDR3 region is CASSSSSGNTIYF. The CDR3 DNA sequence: TGTGCCAGCAGCTCCTCCTCTGGAAACACCATATATTTT.

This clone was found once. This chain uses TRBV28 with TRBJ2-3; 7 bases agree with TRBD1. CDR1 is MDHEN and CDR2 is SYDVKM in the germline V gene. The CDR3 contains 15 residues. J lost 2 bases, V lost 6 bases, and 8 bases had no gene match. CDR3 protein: CASSQGGWDTDTQYF. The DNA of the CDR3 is TGTGCCAGCAGCCAAGGGGGCTGGGACACAGATACGCAGTATTTT.

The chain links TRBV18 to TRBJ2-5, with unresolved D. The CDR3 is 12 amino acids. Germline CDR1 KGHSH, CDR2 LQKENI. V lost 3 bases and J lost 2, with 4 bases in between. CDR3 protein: CASSPGQETQYF. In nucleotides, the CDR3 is TGTGCCAGCTCACCTGGGCAAGAGACCCAGTACTTC.

CDR3 region: CASSLGGYGYTF. CDR3 sequence (DNA): TGTGCCAGCAGCTTAGGTGGCTATGGCTACACCTTC. The V and J genes are TRBV13 and TRBJ1-2; D gene unclear. V lost 0 bases to trimming and J lost 4 bases, with 3 bases between them. The length of the CDR3 is 12 residues. CDR1 and CDR2 (germline): PRHDT, FYEKMQ (reference sequence).

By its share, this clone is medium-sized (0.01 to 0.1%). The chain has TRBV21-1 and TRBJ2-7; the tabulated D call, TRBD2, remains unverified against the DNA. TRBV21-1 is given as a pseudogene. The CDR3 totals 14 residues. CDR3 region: CASSRGLAAYEQYF. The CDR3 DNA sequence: TGTGCCAGCAGCAGGGGACTAGCGGCCTACGAGCAGTACTTC.

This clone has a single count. CDR3 protein: CSGDREGEQYF. The CDR3 region has the DNA TGCAGCGGGGACAGGGAGGGCGAGCAGTACTTC. This chain links TRBV20-1 with TRBJ2-7; TRBD1 matches 9 bases. Germline V CDR1 and CDR2: DFQATT, SNEGSKA (reference sequence). This CDR3 is 11 amino acids long.

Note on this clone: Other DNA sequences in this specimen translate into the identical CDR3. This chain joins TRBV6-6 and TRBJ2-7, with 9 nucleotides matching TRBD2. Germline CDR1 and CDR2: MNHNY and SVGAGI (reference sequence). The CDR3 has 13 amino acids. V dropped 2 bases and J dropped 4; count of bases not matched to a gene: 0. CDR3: CASSYLAGYEQYF. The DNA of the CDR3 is TGTGCCAGCAGTTACCTAGCGGGATACGAGCAGTACTTC.

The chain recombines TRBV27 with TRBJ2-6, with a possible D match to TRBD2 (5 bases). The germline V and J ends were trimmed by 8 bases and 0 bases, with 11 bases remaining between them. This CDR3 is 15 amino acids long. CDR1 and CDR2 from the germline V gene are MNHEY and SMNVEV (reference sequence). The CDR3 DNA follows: TGTGCCAGCCAGATTGGAGGCTCTGGGGCCAACGTCCTGACTTTC. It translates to CASQIGGSGANVLTF.

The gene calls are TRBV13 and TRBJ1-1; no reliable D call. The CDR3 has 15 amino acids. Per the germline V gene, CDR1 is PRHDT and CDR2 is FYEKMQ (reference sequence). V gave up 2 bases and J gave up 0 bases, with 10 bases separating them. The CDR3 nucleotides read TGTGCCAGCAGCTTATATTACACGATGAACACTGAAGCTTTCTTT. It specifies CASSLYYTMNTEAFF.

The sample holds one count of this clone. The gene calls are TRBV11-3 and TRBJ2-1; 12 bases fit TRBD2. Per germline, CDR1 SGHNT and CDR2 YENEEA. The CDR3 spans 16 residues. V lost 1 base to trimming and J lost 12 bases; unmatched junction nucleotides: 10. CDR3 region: CASSLGSLAGGLGQFF. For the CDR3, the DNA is TGTGCCAGCAGCTTAGGAAGCCTAGCGGGAGGGCTGGGGCAGTTCTTC.